This T cell receptor (beta chain) came from a study of T cell responses to AZD1222 COVID-19 vaccine. General study findings and limits: Unmutated variant regions reportedly attract nearly half of all spike-specific TCRs. The sample set comprised mostly white British donors with more females, and clonal diversity was possibly underestimated.

Repertoires were generated with immunoSEQ multiplex PCR, while TCRdb's copy carries only in-frame clones and drops some. There are more than 100,000 clones in the sample; approximately 90% occur only once, and less than 6% lies in the top ten. CDR1 is SNHLY, CDR2 FYNNEI, per germline. The ends were cut back, 6 bases at V and 0 bases at J, with 11 bases in the middle. The CDR3 covers 14 residues. This clone came up once. Its specificity is unknown. The J gene is TRBJ1-1, the V gene TRBV2; D not resolved. The TCR comes from an adult in good health. The sequencing here drew on peripheral blood, taken on day 0 of AZD1222 vaccination. CDR3 nucleotides: TGTGCCAGCAGCGTACGCGCCTTGAACACTGAAGCTTTCTTT. Translating it yields CASSVRALNTEAFF.